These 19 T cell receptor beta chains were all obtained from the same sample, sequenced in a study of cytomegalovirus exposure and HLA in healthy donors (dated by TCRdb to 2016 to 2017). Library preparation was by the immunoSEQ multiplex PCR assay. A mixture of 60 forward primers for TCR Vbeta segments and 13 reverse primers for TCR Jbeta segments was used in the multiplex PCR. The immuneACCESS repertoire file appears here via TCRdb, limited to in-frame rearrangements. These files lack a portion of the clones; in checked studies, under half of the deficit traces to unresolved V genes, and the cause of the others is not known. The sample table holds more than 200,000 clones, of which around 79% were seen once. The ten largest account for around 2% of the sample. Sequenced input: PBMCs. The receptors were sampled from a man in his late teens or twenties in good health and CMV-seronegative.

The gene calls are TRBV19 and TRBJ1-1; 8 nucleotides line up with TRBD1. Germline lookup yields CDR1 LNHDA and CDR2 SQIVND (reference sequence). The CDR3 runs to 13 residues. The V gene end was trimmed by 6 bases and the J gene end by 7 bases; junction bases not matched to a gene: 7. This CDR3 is CASSSTGDFEAFF. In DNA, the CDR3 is TGTGCCAGTAGCTCGACAGGGGACTTTGAAGCTTTCTTT.

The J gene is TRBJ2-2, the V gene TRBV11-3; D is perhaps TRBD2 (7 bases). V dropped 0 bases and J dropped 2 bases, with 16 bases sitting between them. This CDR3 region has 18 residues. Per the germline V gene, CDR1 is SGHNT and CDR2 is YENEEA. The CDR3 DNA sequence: TGTGCCAGCAGCTTAGACCAAGTAAGCGGGACAAACACCGGGGAGCTGTTTTTT. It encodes CASSLDQVSGTNTGELFF.

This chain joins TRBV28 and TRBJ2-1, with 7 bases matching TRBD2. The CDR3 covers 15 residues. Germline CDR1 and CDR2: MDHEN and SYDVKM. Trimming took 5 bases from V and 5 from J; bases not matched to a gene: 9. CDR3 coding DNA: TGTGCCAGCAGTCCGCGGGGGAACTTAGACAATGAGCAGTTCTTC. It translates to CASSPRGNLDNEQFF.

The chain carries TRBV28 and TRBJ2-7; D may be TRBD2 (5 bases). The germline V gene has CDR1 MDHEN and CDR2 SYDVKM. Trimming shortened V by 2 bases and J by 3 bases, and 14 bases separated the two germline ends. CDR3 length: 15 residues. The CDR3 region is CASSLTGGAYYEQYF. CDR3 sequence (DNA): TGTGCCAGCAGTTTAACTGGAGGTGCTTACTACGAGCAGTACTTC.

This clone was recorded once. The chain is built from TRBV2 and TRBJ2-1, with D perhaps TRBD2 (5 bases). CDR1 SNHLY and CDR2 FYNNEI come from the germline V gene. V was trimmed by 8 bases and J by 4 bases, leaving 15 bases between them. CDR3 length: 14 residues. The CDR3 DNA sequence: TGTGCCAGCCGGATGAGCGGAAAATACAATGAGCAGTTCTTC. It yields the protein CASRMSGKYNEQFF.

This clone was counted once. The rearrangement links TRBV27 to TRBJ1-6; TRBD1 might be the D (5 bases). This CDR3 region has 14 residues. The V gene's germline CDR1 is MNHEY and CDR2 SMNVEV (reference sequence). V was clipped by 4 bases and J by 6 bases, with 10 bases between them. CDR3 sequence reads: CASSYGGPNSPLHF. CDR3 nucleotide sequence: TGTGCCAGCAGTTACGGGGGTCCTAATTCACCCCTCCACTTT.

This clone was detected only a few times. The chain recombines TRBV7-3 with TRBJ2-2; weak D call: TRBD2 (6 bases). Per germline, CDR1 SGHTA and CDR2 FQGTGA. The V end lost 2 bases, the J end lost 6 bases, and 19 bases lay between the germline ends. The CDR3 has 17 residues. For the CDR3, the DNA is TGTGCCAGCAGCTTAGGGGGGAGTAGTTTGATGGCCGGGGAGCTGTTTTTT. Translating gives CASSLGGSSLMAGELFF.

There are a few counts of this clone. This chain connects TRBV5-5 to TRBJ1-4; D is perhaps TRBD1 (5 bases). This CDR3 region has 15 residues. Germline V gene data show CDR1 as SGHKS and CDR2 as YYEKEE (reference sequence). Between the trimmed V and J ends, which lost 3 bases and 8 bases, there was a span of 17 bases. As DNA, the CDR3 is TGTGCCAGCAGCTCCGGGGGGGACCGCCGAGAAAAACTGTTTTTT. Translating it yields CASSSGGDRREKLFF.

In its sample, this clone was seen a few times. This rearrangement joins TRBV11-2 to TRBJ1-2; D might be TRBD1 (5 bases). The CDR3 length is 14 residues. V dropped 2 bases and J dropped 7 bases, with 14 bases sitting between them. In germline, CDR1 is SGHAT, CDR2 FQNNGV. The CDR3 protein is CASSLSRQGSGYTF. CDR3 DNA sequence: TGTGCCAGCAGCTTAAGTCGGCAGGGAAGTGGCTACACCTTC.

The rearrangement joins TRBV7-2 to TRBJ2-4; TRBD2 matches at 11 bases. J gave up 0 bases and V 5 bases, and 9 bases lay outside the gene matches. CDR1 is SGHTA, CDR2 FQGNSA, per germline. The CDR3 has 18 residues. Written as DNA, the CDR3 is TGTGCCAGCAGCGCCGGACTAGCGGGTTCGCTAGCCAAAAACATTCAGTACTTC. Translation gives CASSAGLAGSLAKNIQYF. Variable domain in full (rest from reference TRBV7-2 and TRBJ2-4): GAGVSQSPSNKVTEKGKDVELRCDPISGHTALYWYRQSLGQGLEFLIYFQGNSAPDKSGLPSDRFSAERTGGSVSTLTIQRTQQEDSAVYLCASSAGLAGSLAKNIQYFGAGTRLSVL.

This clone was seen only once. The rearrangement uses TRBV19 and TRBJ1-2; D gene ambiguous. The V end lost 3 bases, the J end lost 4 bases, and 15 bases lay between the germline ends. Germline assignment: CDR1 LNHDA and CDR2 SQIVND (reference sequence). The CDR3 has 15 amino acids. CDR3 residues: CASSIQGDQIYGYTF. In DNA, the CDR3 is TGTGCCAGTAGTATCCAAGGAGACCAGATCTATGGCTACACCTTC.

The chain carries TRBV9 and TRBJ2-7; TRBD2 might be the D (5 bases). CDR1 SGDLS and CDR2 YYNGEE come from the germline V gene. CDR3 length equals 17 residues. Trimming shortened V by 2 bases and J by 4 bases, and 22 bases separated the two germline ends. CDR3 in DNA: TGTGCCAGCAGCGTTTCTCCCGAGGATCGGGGTGGATACGAGCAGTACTTC. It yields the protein CASSVSPEDRGGYEQYF.

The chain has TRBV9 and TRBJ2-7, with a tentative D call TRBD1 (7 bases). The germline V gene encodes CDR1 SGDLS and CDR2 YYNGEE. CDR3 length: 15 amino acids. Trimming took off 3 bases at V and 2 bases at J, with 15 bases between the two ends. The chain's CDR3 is CASSAGGDSTYEQYF. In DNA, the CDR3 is TGTGCCAGCAGCGCCGGAGGGGACAGCACCTACGAGCAGTACTTC. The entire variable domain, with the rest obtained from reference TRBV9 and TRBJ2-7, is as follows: DSGVTQTPKHLITATGQRVTLRCSPRSGDLSVYWYQQSLDQGLQFLIQYYNGEERAKGNILERFSAQQFPDLHSELNLSSLELGDSALYFCASSAGGDSTYEQYFGPGTRLTVT.

The CDR3 loop reads CAWNVPGQGQAEKLFF. CDR3 DNA sequence: TGTGCCTGGAACGTCCCGGGACAGGGGCAGGCTGAAAAACTGTTTTTT. The rearrangement joins TRBV30 to TRBJ1-4, with TRBD1 identical over 10 bases. CDR1 is GTSNPN and CDR2 is SVGIG in the germline V gene (reference sequence). This CDR3 is built from 16 residues. V trimming: 4 bases; J trimming: 7 bases; junction bases outside the gene matches: 12. Looking up the rest from reference TRBV30 and TRBJ1-4 gives the full variable domain: SQTIHQWPATLVQPVGSPLSLECTVEGTSNPNLYWYRQAAGRGLQLLFYSVGIGQISSEVPQNLSASRPQDRQFILSSKKLLLSDSGFYLCAWNVPGQGQAEKLFFGSGTQLSVL.

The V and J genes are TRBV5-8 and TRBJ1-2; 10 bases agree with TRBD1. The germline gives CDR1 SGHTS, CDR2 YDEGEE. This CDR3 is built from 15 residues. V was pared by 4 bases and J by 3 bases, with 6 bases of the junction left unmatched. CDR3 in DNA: TGTGCCAGCAGCCCGGGACAGGGGTCGGACTATGGCTACACCTTC. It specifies CASSPGQGSDYGYTF.

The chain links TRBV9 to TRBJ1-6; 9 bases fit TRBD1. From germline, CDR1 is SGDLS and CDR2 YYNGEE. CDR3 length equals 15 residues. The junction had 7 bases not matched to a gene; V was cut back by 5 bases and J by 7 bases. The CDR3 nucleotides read TGTGCCAGCAGAGCTGACGGACAGGGGAATTCACCCCTCCACTTT. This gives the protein CASRADGQGNSPLHF.

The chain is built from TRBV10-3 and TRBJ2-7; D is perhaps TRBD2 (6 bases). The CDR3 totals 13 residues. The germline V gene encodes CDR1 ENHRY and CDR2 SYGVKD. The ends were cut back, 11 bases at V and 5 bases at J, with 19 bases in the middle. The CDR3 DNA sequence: TGTGCCTACGGGGCGGGGATAGGCGACGAGCAGTACTTC. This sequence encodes CAYGAGIGDEQYF.

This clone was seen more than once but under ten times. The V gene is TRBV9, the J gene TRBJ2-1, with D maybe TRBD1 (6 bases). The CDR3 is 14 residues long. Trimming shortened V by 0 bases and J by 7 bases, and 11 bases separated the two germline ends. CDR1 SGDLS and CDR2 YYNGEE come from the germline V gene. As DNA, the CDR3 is TGTGCCAGCAGCGTAGTAGGGGGTGGTAATGAGCAGTTCTTC. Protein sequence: CASSVVGGGNEQFF.

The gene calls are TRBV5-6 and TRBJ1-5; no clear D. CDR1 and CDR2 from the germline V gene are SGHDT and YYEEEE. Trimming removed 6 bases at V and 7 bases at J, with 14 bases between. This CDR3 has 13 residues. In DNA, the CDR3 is TGTGCCAGCACCTTTGGAAGGGAGCAGCCCCAGCATTTT. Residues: CASTFGREQPQHF.